The present T cell receptor (beta chain) was sequenced within a study of regulatory T cells in long-lasting Graves disease. Study conclusions and caveats: Newly diagnosed Graves' patients exceeded persistent ones in TCR diversity.

Combining iRepertoire HTBI primers with Arm-PCR of CDR3 regions, the authors built TCR beta libraries. TCRdb fed the multiplex PCR reads into MiXCR, producing one record per CDR3 protein. Of about 360,000 distinct CDR3 sequences in the sample, roughly 15% were seen once. This clonotype appeared many times. Its antigen is unknown. CDR3 size: 10 residues. Germline V gene lookup returns CDR1 SEHNR and CDR2 FQNEAQ (reference sequence). V dropped 2 bases and J dropped 11 bases, with 4 bases sitting between them. Time point denoted: newly diagnosed GD, antithyroid drugs for less than 3 months. Isolated PBMC RNA provided the starting material for the TCR library. These data were also filed under a second study, of T cells in Graves' hyperthyroidism and ophthalmopathy.

The V call is TRBV7-9, the J call TRBJ2-1; D gene uncertain. The source is a woman aged 18-35 years with Graves disease. Sequencing was performed on peripheral blood mononuclear cells (PBMCs), taken at new diagnosis, from a patient treated with antithyroid drugs. The CDR3 reads CASSLSQQFF. The CDR3 DNA reads TGTGCCAGCAGCTTATCGCAGCAGTTCTTC. The whole variable domain, filled in from reference TRBV7-9 and TRBJ2-1, reads DTGVSQNPRHKITKRGQNVTFRCDPISEHNRLYWYRQTLGQGPEFLTYFQNEAQLEKSRLLSDRFSAERPKGSFSTLEIQRTEQGDSAMYLCASSLSQQFFGPGTRLTVL.